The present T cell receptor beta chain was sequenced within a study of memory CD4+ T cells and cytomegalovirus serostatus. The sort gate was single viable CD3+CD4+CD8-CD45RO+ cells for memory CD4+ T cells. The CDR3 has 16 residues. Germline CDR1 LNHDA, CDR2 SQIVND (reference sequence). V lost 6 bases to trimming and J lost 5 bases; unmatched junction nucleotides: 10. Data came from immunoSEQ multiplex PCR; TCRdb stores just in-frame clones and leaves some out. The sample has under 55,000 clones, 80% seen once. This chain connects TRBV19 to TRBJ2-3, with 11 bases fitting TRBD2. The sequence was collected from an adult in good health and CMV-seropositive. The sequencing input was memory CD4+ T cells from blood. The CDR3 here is CASRRLAGGQLDTQYF. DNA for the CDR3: TGTGCCAGTAGGCGGCTAGCGGGGGGCCAATTAGATACGCAGTATTTT.